This T cell receptor beta chain was recovered during a study of OX40 agonist ivuxolimab in advanced cancers. Study-level information: Ivuxolimab, which patients received intravenously every 2 weeks, was dosed at 0.01 to 10 mg/kg. Whole-study results and caveats: CD4+ and CD8+ blood T cells expanded clonally by week 6 at 0.1 to 3.0 mg/kg.

Patients with autoimmune history or systemic immunosuppression were excluded. Germline V gives CDR1 PRHDT, CDR2 FYEKMQ (reference sequence). Trimming shortened V by 4 bases and J by 5 bases, and 10 bases separated the two germline ends. The CDR3 consists of 13 residues. The table came from immunoSEQ multiplex PCR; TCRdb's copy has only in-frame clones and leaves some out. The profile shows tens of thousands of clones, approximately 89% of them singletons. Turning to this clone: Its antigen is currently unknown.

The clonotype comes from an adult with an advanced solid tumor such as melanoma, head and neck, liver or kidney cancer. The sequenced sample was CD4+ or CD8+ T cells sorted from blood, obtained in a trial of the OX40 agonist ivuxolimab. The V and J genes are TRBV13 and TRBJ2-3; D is unclear. The chain's CDR3 is CASSSKIGDTQYF. Here the CDR3 DNA reads TGTGCCAGCAGCTCAAAAATCGGAGATACGCAGTATTTT.